These T cell receptor beta chains were read from a single sample in a study of T cells after yellow fever vaccination. MiXCR, applied by TCRdb to the 5' RACE reads, yields one record per CDR3 protein. The table lists around 46,000 distinct CDR3 sequences, around 7% of them singletons. The sequences come from CD8+ T cells sorted from PBMCs, collected around 15 days after the first yellow fever vaccination. These TCRs come from a man in his late teens or twenties who received the YFV17D yellow fever vaccine. The CDR3 runs from the conserved cysteine through the conserved F or W. Fields, in order: clone size, J gene, D gene, V gene, CDR3 length, CDR3 protein, CDR3 DNA. The D gene is left open where the match is weak. Size is omitted from some rows. Given values are once, few, many or a class for expanded clones.

abundance: many; j_gene: TRBJ2-1; d_gene: -; v_gene: TRBV4-3; len: 14; CDR3aa: CASSLAPGNNEQFF; CDR3nt: TGCGCCAGCAGCCTCGCCCCAGGAAACAATGAGCAGTTCTTC
abundance: many; j_gene: TRBJ1-5; d_gene: -; v_gene: TRBV5-5; len: 16; CDR3aa: CASSLVLWGADQPQHF; CDR3nt: TGTGCCAGCAGCTTGGTTCTGTGGGGGGCAGATCAGCCCCAGCATTTT
abundance: many; j_gene: TRBJ1-2; d_gene: TRBD1; v_gene: TRBV12-3/TRBV12-4; len: 13; CDR3aa: CASSLQGGGGYTF; CDR3nt: TGTGCCAGCAGTTTACAGGGGGGGGGCGGCTACACCTTC
abundance: many; j_gene: TRBJ2-1; d_gene: -; v_gene: TRBV11-3; len: 13; CDR3aa: CASSLGGYNEQFF; CDR3nt: TGTGCCAGCAGCTTAGGGGGGTACAATGAGCAGTTCTTC
abundance: many; j_gene: TRBJ2-6; d_gene: -; v_gene: TRBV27; len: 15; CDR3aa: CASSFGGSGANVLTF; CDR3nt: TGTGCCAGCAGTTTTGGGGGTTCTGGGGCCAACGTCCTGACTTTC
abundance: many; j_gene: TRBJ2-1; d_gene: -; v_gene: TRBV6-5; len: 12; CDR3aa: CASSRTYNEQFF; CDR3nt: TGTGCCAGCAGTCGAACCTACAATGAGCAGTTCTTC
abundance: many; j_gene: TRBJ1-6; d_gene: -; v_gene: TRBV25-1; len: 15; CDR3aa: CASSDVGGGSRPLHF; CDR3nt: TGTGCCAGCAGTGACGTAGGGGGGGGGAGTAGACCCCTCCACTTT
abundance: many; j_gene: TRBJ1-6; d_gene: -; v_gene: TRBV6-2/TRBV6-3; len: 13; CDR3aa: CASKSSYNSPLHF; CDR3nt: TGTGCCAGCAAGAGCTCCTATAATTCACCCCTCCACTTT
abundance: many; j_gene: TRBJ2-3; d_gene: -; v_gene: TRBV4-3; len: 15; CDR3aa: CASSQDPSDTDTQYF; CDR3nt: TGCGCCAGCAGCCAAGACCCTTCCGACACAGATACGCAGTATTTT
abundance: many; j_gene: TRBJ2-1; d_gene: -; v_gene: TRBV21-1; len: 11; CDR3aa: CASGPYNEQFF; CDR3nt: TGTGCCAGCGGGCCCTACAATGAGCAGTTCTTC
abundance: many; j_gene: TRBJ2-2; d_gene: -; v_gene: TRBV7-9; len: 14; CDR3aa: CASSREADTGELFF; CDR3nt: TGTGCCAGCAGCCGAGAAGCGGACACCGGGGAGCTGTTTTTT
abundance: few; j_gene: TRBJ2-6; d_gene: -; v_gene: TRBV28; len: 15; CDR3aa: CASSLPPSGANVLTF; CDR3nt: TGTGCCAGCAGTCTGCCCCCCTCTGGGGCCAACGTCCTGACTTTC
abundance: few; j_gene: TRBJ1-2; d_gene: TRBD1; v_gene: TRBV6-5; len: 13; CDR3aa: CASTTGTAYGYTF; CDR3nt: TGTGCCAGCACCACCGGGACAGCTTATGGCTACACCTTC
abundance: many; j_gene: TRBJ2-5; d_gene: TRBD2; v_gene: TRBV4-1; len: 16; CDR3aa: CASSTELAGDQETQYF; CDR3nt: TGCGCCAGCAGCACCGAACTAGCGGGGGACCAAGAGACCCAGTACTTC
abundance: few; j_gene: TRBJ2-2; d_gene: -; v_gene: TRBV2; len: 11; CDR3aa: CASYFSGELFF; CDR3nt: TGTGCCAGTTACTTCTCCGGGGAGCTGTTTTTT
abundance: many; j_gene: TRBJ2-1; d_gene: TRBD2; v_gene: TRBV7-6; len: 17; CDR3aa: CASSPDQGKGLNNEQFF; CDR3nt: TGTGCCAGCAGCCCTGACCAGGGAAAGGGACTAAACAATGAGCAGTTCTTC
abundance: many; j_gene: TRBJ2-1; d_gene: -; v_gene: TRBV6-1; len: 14; CDR3aa: CASSEEKGWNEQFF; CDR3nt: TGTGCCAGCAGTGAAGAAAAGGGTTGGAATGAGCAGTTCTTC
abundance: -; j_gene: TRBJ2-3; d_gene: -; v_gene: TRBV12-3/TRBV12-4; len: 19; CDR3aa: CASSSRRVAEETFLDTQYF; CDR3nt: TGTGCCAGCAGTTCCCGCCGGGTAGCTGAGGAGACCTTTCTAGATACGCAGTATTTT
abundance: many; j_gene: TRBJ1-2; d_gene: TRBD1; v_gene: TRBV6-1; len: 13; CDR3aa: CASSGGQGYGYTF; CDR3nt: TGTGCCAGCAGTGGGGGACAGGGCTATGGCTACACCTTC
abundance: many; j_gene: TRBJ1-2; d_gene: TRBD1; v_gene: TRBV6-2/TRBV6-3; len: 15; CDR3aa: CASSYGTEDNYGYTF; CDR3nt: TGTGCCAGCAGTTACGGGACAGAAGATAACTATGGCTACACCTTC
abundance: medium-sized; j_gene: TRBJ1-6; d_gene: -; v_gene: TRBV24-1; len: 14; CDR3aa: CATSGPDEASPLHF; CDR3nt: TGTGCCACCAGTGGCCCCGACGAGGCTTCACCCCTCCACTTT
abundance: many; j_gene: TRBJ1-2; d_gene: -; v_gene: TRBV29-1; len: 13; CDR3aa: CSVGWRVEEGYTF; CDR3nt: TGCAGCGTTGGTTGGAGGGTAGAAGAAGGCTACACCTTC
abundance: many; j_gene: TRBJ1-2; d_gene: TRBD1; v_gene: TRBV5-1; len: 16; CDR3aa: CASSSALTGVSYGYTF; CDR3nt: TGCGCCAGCAGCTCGGCCCTCACAGGGGTCTCATATGGCTACACCTTC
abundance: few; j_gene: TRBJ1-2; d_gene: TRBD1; v_gene: TRBV4-3; len: 15; CDR3aa: CASSPSRTGAYGYTF; CDR3nt: TGCGCCAGCAGCCCCTCCCGCACAGGGGCGTATGGCTACACCTTC
abundance: many; j_gene: TRBJ1-2; d_gene: -; v_gene: TRBV27; len: 16; CDR3aa: CASAPGPHWSREGYTF; CDR3nt: TGTGCCAGCGCCCCTGGACCGCACTGGAGCAGGGAGGGCTACACCTTC
abundance: many; j_gene: TRBJ2-1; d_gene: TRBD1; v_gene: TRBV6-5; len: 15; CDR3aa: CASSYRDRGRAEQFF; CDR3nt: TGTGCCAGCAGTTATAGGGACAGGGGGCGGGCTGAGCAGTTCTTC
abundance: many; j_gene: TRBJ2-5; d_gene: TRBD2; v_gene: TRBV9; len: 16; CDR3aa: CASSPTSGGYQETQYF; CDR3nt: TGTGCCAGCAGCCCGACTAGCGGGGGATACCAAGAGACCCAGTACTTC